This is a list of T cell receptor beta chains from one sample in a study of T cell changes during pregnancy in multiple sclerosis. Method: immunoSEQ multiplex PCR; TCRdb's copy keeps in-frame clones and lacks some. This sample has 40,000 to 50,000 clones, with approximately 93% found just once. This sample comprised CD4+ T cells from peripheral blood mononuclear cells, obtained in the first trimester of pregnancy. Receptors originate from a female donor with multiple sclerosis, enrolled in a pregnancy study. The CDR3 runs from the conserved cysteine through the conserved F or W. Each record gives: clone size, J gene, D gene, V gene, CDR3 DNA, CDR3 protein. D genes are given only for firm matches. Clone size is stated in some rows and not others, as once, few, many or a class when expanded.

abundance: .; j_gene: TRBJ2-3; d_gene: .; v_gene: TRBV19; CDR3nt: TGTGCCAGTAGTATAGGGGGGCTTAAAGATACGCAGTATTTT; CDR3aa: CASSIGGLKDTQYF
abundance: .; j_gene: TRBJ1-5; d_gene: .; v_gene: TRBV6-6; CDR3nt: TGTGCCAGCACCTTTGGAGGTGATCAGCCCCAGCATTTT; CDR3aa: CASTFGGDQPQHF
abundance: .; j_gene: TRBJ1-2; d_gene: TRBD1; v_gene: TRBV11-2; CDR3nt: TGTGCCAGCAGCTTTGGGACAGGAGGAACCTATGGCTACACCTTC; CDR3aa: CASSFGTGGTYGYTF
abundance: .; j_gene: TRBJ1-5; d_gene: .; v_gene: TRBV5-8; CDR3nt: TGTGCCAGCAGCCAAGGCCCGGGGGGCCAGCCCCAGCATTTT; CDR3aa: CASSQGPGGQPQHF
abundance: .; j_gene: TRBJ1-3; d_gene: TRBD1; v_gene: TRBV23-1; CDR3nt: TGCGCCAGCAGTCATTGCGACAGGGGGGGAAATGACACCATATATTTT; CDR3aa: CASSHCDRGGNDTIYF
abundance: .; j_gene: TRBJ1-5; d_gene: .; v_gene: TRBV18; CDR3nt: TGTGCCAGCTCACCGGGACACCTCCAGCCCCAGCATTTT; CDR3aa: CASSPGHLQPQHF
abundance: .; j_gene: TRBJ1-5; d_gene: TRBD1; v_gene: TRBV12-5; CDR3nt: TGTGCTAGTGGGTGGGGACAGGGGAGACAGCCCCAGCATTTT; CDR3aa: CASGWGQGRQPQHF
abundance: .; j_gene: TRBJ2-1; d_gene: .; v_gene: TRBV14; CDR3nt: TGTGCCAGCAGTCCCCCTACCCTTCGTTCCTACAATGAGCAGTTCTTC; CDR3aa: CASSPPTLRSYNEQFF
abundance: .; j_gene: TRBJ1-5; d_gene: .; v_gene: TRBV29-1; CDR3nt: TGCAGCGTTGCTCTGGGATCGGGAAAACAGCCCCAGCATTTT; CDR3aa: CSVALGSGKQPQHF
abundance: .; j_gene: TRBJ2-5; d_gene: TRBD1; v_gene: TRBV5-1; CDR3nt: TGCGCCAGCAGCCCGGGACAGGGGGCGGAAGAGACCCAGTACTTC; CDR3aa: CASSPGQGAEETQYF
abundance: .; j_gene: TRBJ2-7; d_gene: TRBD2; v_gene: TRBV5-4; CDR3nt: TGTGCCAGCAGCGCGGCCGTAGCGGGGGGTGGGAACGAGCAGTACTTC; CDR3aa: CASSAAVAGGGNEQYF
abundance: .; j_gene: TRBJ1-5; d_gene: TRBD1; v_gene: TRBV6-1; CDR3nt: TGTGCCAGCACCCGGGACAGGGGAAGGAATCAGCCCCAGCATTTT; CDR3aa: CASTRDRGRNQPQHF
abundance: .; j_gene: TRBJ1-2; d_gene: TRBD1; v_gene: TRBV5-1; CDR3nt: TGCGCCAGCAGCTTGACAGGGGAAAGTTTCTATGGCTACACCTTC; CDR3aa: CASSLTGESFYGYTF
abundance: once; j_gene: TRBJ2-5; d_gene: .; v_gene: TRBV19; CDR3nt: TGTGCCAGTAAGTTGGAGGAGACCCAGTACTTC; CDR3aa: CASKLEETQYF
abundance: .; j_gene: TRBJ1-2; d_gene: .; v_gene: TRBV7-2; CDR3nt: TGTGCCAGCAGCATTGACAGACCTAACTATGGCTACACCTTC; CDR3aa: CASSIDRPNYGYTF
abundance: .; j_gene: TRBJ2-7; d_gene: TRBD1; v_gene: TRBV19; CDR3nt: TGTGCAAGCCGGGACAGGGTCTACGAGCAGTACTTC; CDR3aa: CASRDRVYEQYF
abundance: .; j_gene: TRBJ2-5; d_gene: .; v_gene: TRBV7-9; CDR3nt: TGTGCCAGCAGACCTTCGGGATCAGAGACCCAGTACTTC; CDR3aa: CASRPSGSETQYF
abundance: few; j_gene: TRBJ2-3; d_gene: TRBD2; v_gene: TRBV15; CDR3nt: TGTGCCACCAGCAGAGGAGGACTAGCGGGGGGACCCACAGATACGCAGTATTTT; CDR3aa: CATSRGGLAGGPTDTQYF
abundance: once; j_gene: TRBJ1-1; d_gene: .; v_gene: TRBV18; CDR3nt: TGTGCCAGCTCACCGGATTACAGGGCACTGAGTGCTTTCTTT; CDR3aa: CASSPDYRALSAFF
abundance: .; j_gene: TRBJ2-3; d_gene: TRBD2; v_gene: TRBV6-1; CDR3nt: TGTGCCAGCAGTGTCCTAGCGGGGGGCTTTAGCCCAGATACGCAGTATTTT; CDR3aa: CASSVLAGGFSPDTQYF
abundance: few; j_gene: TRBJ2-1; d_gene: .; v_gene: TRBV14; CDR3nt: TGTGCCAGCAGCCAAGTAATGGTAGCCGGCAATGAGCAGTTCTTC; CDR3aa: CASSQVMVAGNEQFF
abundance: .; j_gene: TRBJ1-2; d_gene: TRBD1; v_gene: TRBV7-8; CDR3nt: TGTGCCAGCAGCTTTTGGAGACAGGGGGGAGGAGGCTACACCTTC; CDR3aa: CASSFWRQGGGGYTF
abundance: .; j_gene: TRBJ2-7; d_gene: .; v_gene: TRBV5-4; CDR3nt: TGTGCCAGCAGCACCGAGACGACAGCCTACGAGCAGTACTTC; CDR3aa: CASSTETTAYEQYF
abundance: .; j_gene: TRBJ2-7; d_gene: .; v_gene: TRBV6-6; CDR3nt: TGTGCCAGCAGTGCCTTGACAGCGATACAATCCTACGAGCAGTACTTC; CDR3aa: CASSALTAIQSYEQYF
abundance: .; j_gene: TRBJ2-5; d_gene: .; v_gene: TRBV18; CDR3nt: TGTGCCAGCTCACCGCGGAGAGAGACCCAGTACTTC; CDR3aa: CASSPRRETQYF
abundance: few; j_gene: TRBJ2-7; d_gene: .; v_gene: TRBV5-1; CDR3nt: TGCGCCAGCAGCACCCAGAACAGGGTTGACTACGAGCAGTACTTC; CDR3aa: CASSTQNRVDYEQYF
abundance: once; j_gene: TRBJ2-7; d_gene: .; v_gene: TRBV7-8; CDR3nt: TGTGCCAGCAGCCGCACGAACGTCAAGAATCAGGCGACCTCCTACGAGCAGTACTTC; CDR3aa: CASSRTNVKNQATSYEQYF
abundance: .; j_gene: TRBJ1-2; d_gene: TRBD1; v_gene: TRBV2; CDR3nt: TGTGCCAGCGGGGACAGGGCGGGCTATGGCTACACCTTC; CDR3aa: CASGDRAGYGYTF
abundance: .; j_gene: TRBJ2-5; d_gene: TRBD2; v_gene: TRBV7-2; CDR3nt: TGTGCCACCCAGGGACTAGCGGGGGAGACCCAGTACTTC; CDR3aa: CATQGLAGETQYF
abundance: .; j_gene: TRBJ1-1; d_gene: .; v_gene: TRBV7-9; CDR3nt: TGTGCCAGCAGCTCAACACGGAGTGAAGCTTTCTTT; CDR3aa: CASSSTRSEAFF
abundance: .; j_gene: TRBJ2-1; d_gene: TRBD2; v_gene: TRBV5-1; CDR3nt: TGCGCCAGCAGAGCCCTCTTACTAGCGGGGGGCTACAATGAGCAGTTCTTC; CDR3aa: CASRALLLAGGYNEQFF
abundance: .; j_gene: TRBJ2-2; d_gene: .; v_gene: TRBV19; CDR3nt: TGTGCCAGTAGTATAGCAGGGCTGAGCACCGGGGAGCTGTTTTTT; CDR3aa: CASSIAGLSTGELFF
abundance: .; j_gene: TRBJ1-5; d_gene: .; v_gene: TRBV11-2; CDR3nt: TGTGCCAGCAGCTTACGGGCAGGGCCCAATCAGCCCCAGCATTTT; CDR3aa: CASSLRAGPNQPQHF
abundance: .; j_gene: TRBJ1-6; d_gene: .; v_gene: TRBV18; CDR3nt: TGTGCCAGCTCACCGGACGGACACCTTAATTCACCCCTCCACTTT; CDR3aa: CASSPDGHLNSPLHF
abundance: .; j_gene: TRBJ2-6; d_gene: .; v_gene: TRBV19; CDR3nt: TGTGCCAGTAATGATATGAGAGGGGACACCAGCTCTGGGGCCAACGTCCTGACTTTC; CDR3aa: CASNDMRGDTSSGANVLTF
abundance: .; j_gene: TRBJ2-2; d_gene: .; v_gene: TRBV5-1; CDR3nt: TGCGCCAGCAGCTCGGGACTGCAGCCTACGAACACCGGGGAGCTGTTTTTT; CDR3aa: CASSSGLQPTNTGELFF
abundance: .; j_gene: TRBJ1-6; d_gene: .; v_gene: TRBV4-1; CDR3nt: TGCGCCAGCAGCCAAGGTACAGATAATTCACCCCTCCACTTT; CDR3aa: CASSQGTDNSPLHF
abundance: .; j_gene: TRBJ2-1; d_gene: TRBD2; v_gene: TRBV27; CDR3nt: TGTGCCAGCAGTTCCCGGACTAGCGGGGGGCTTTACAATGAGCAGTTCTTC; CDR3aa: CASSSRTSGGLYNEQFF
abundance: .; j_gene: TRBJ2-4; d_gene: .; v_gene: TRBV4-1; CDR3nt: TGCGCCAGCAGCCAAACCCTCCAGGAGGGGGCCAAAAACATTCAGTACTTC; CDR3aa: CASSQTLQEGAKNIQYF
abundance: .; j_gene: TRBJ2-7; d_gene: TRBD1; v_gene: TRBV5-5; CDR3nt: TGTGCCAGCAGCTTGCTACAGGGGGAGCAGTACTTC; CDR3aa: CASSLLQGEQYF
abundance: .; j_gene: TRBJ1-5; d_gene: .; v_gene: TRBV2; CDR3nt: TGTGCCAGCAGTGTTTTCGGGACTAATCAGCCCCAGCATTTT; CDR3aa: CASSVFGTNQPQHF
abundance: .; j_gene: TRBJ1-2; d_gene: .; v_gene: TRBV7-9; CDR3nt: TGTGCCAGCAGCTCCCTCGGGGAGAGTGGCTACACCTTC; CDR3aa: CASSSLGESGYTF
abundance: .; j_gene: TRBJ2-3; d_gene: TRBD2; v_gene: TRBV11-1; CDR3nt: TGTGCCAGCAGCCAAGCGGGGGGTGGCACAGATACGCAGTATTTT; CDR3aa: CASSQAGGGTDTQYF
abundance: .; j_gene: TRBJ2-1; d_gene: TRBD1; v_gene: TRBV5-7; CDR3nt: TGTGCCAGCAGCAAGGACAGGTTAGACAATGAGCAGTTCTTC; CDR3aa: CASSKDRLDNEQFF
abundance: .; j_gene: TRBJ1-1; d_gene: .; v_gene: TRBV6-1; CDR3nt: TGTGCCAGCAGTGAACGAAGGGGCGCAGAAGCTTTCTTT; CDR3aa: CASSERRGAEAFF
abundance: .; j_gene: TRBJ2-3; d_gene: .; v_gene: TRBV7-2; CDR3nt: TGTGCCAGCAGCTTAGGCTGGACAGCCACAGATACGCAGTATTTT; CDR3aa: CASSLGWTATDTQYF
abundance: .; j_gene: TRBJ1-2; d_gene: .; v_gene: TRBV27; CDR3nt: TGTGCCAGCAGCCACAGGGAAAGGGACTATGGCTACACCTTC; CDR3aa: CASSHRERDYGYTF
abundance: .; j_gene: TRBJ1-1; d_gene: TRBD1; v_gene: TRBV30; CDR3nt: TGTGCCTGGAGTGTACAGGGGCCCTCCCAAGCTTTCTTT; CDR3aa: CAWSVQGPSQAFF
abundance: .; j_gene: TRBJ1-2; d_gene: TRBD1; v_gene: TRBV19; CDR3nt: TGTGCCAGTAGTATACGGGCCAGGGGGCTTGGCTACACCTTC; CDR3aa: CASSIRARGLGYTF
abundance: .; j_gene: TRBJ2-3; d_gene: TRBD1; v_gene: TRBV5-1; CDR3nt: TGCGCCAGCAGCTATGGGACAGGGGGTAGCACAGATACGCAGTATTTT; CDR3aa: CASSYGTGGSTDTQYF
abundance: once; j_gene: TRBJ2-5; d_gene: TRBD2; v_gene: TRBV6-6; CDR3nt: TGTGCCAGCATCACCGGACTAGCGGGACAAGAGACCCAGTACTTC; CDR3aa: CASITGLAGQETQYF
abundance: .; j_gene: TRBJ2-2; d_gene: .; v_gene: TRBV5-6; CDR3nt: TGTGCCAGCAGCTTGGATCGACGGGACACCGGGGAGCTGTTTTTT; CDR3aa: CASSLDRRDTGELFF
abundance: .; j_gene: TRBJ2-1; d_gene: .; v_gene: TRBV4-1; CDR3nt: TGCGCCAGCAGCCAAGAAGCGAGCTCCTACAATGAGCAGTTCTTC; CDR3aa: CASSQEASSYNEQFF
abundance: .; j_gene: TRBJ2-5; d_gene: .; v_gene: TRBV12-5; CDR3nt: TGTGCTAGTGGTGAGCAAGAGACCCAGTACTTC; CDR3aa: CASGEQETQYF
abundance: .; j_gene: TRBJ1-1; d_gene: .; v_gene: TRBV10-3; CDR3nt: TGTGCCATCAGTGAGGTCCAGGGGAACACTGAAGCTTTCTTT; CDR3aa: CAISEVQGNTEAFF
abundance: .; j_gene: TRBJ1-5; d_gene: .; v_gene: TRBV6-1; CDR3nt: TGTGCCAGCAGTGAAGCTTCGCGGGGTAATCAGCCCCAGCATTTT; CDR3aa: CASSEASRGNQPQHF
abundance: .; j_gene: TRBJ2-3; d_gene: TRBD1; v_gene: TRBV5-6; CDR3nt: TGTGCCAGCAGCCGATCGCAGGGGGCAACAGATACGCAGTATTTT; CDR3aa: CASSRSQGATDTQYF
abundance: .; j_gene: TRBJ1-1; d_gene: .; v_gene: TRBV7-9; CDR3nt: TGTGCCAGCAGCTCGACGGGAATGAACACTGAAGCTTTCTTT; CDR3aa: CASSSTGMNTEAFF
abundance: .; j_gene: TRBJ2-7; d_gene: .; v_gene: TRBV6-6; CDR3nt: TGTGCCAGCAGGGAAAGTGGTGACACCTACGAGCAGTACTTC; CDR3aa: CASRESGDTYEQYF
abundance: .; j_gene: TRBJ2-5; d_gene: .; v_gene: TRBV11-2; CDR3nt: TGTGCCAGCAGCTTCCTGGCCAGGACACCTCAAGAGACCCAGTACTTC; CDR3aa: CASSFLARTPQETQYF